A single sample gave rise to the 23 T cell receptor beta chains below, sequenced in a study of T cell repertoires in cytomegalovirus infection. MiXCR was run by TCRdb on the reads, yielding one entry per CDR3 protein. The sample contains more than 95,000 distinct CDR3 sequences, 32% of which appear only once. These receptors' targets are unknown. The sample was CD8+ T cells from cultured PBMCs, taken from culture after CMV antigen stimulation. All receptors come from a human donor in good health (CMV status not recorded). Some clones in this sample may be carry-over from other donors' samples.

As regards this clonotype: A much bigger clone sits one base away, suggesting this may be a read error. The chain carries TRBV10-3 and TRBJ1-2, with D hard to call. The CDR3 totals 14 residues. The germline CDR1 and CDR2 sequences are ENHRY and SYGVKD. The DNA for the CDR3 is TGTGCCGTCAGTGAGTCAGCCCTCCTAGAGGGCTACACCTTC. Translation gives CAVSESALLEGYTF.

This clonotype has just a few counts. CDR3 sequence reads: CASSEVDTALLGANEQFF. CDR3 bases: TGTGCCAGCAGTGAAGTAGACACCGCTCTACTCGGGGCTAATGAGCAGTTCTTC. V gene TRBV28 combines with J gene TRBJ2-1; D is tentatively TRBD1 or TRBD2 (5 bases each). Deletions cut 5 bases from V and 7 bases from J, with 27 bases between. The CDR3 runs to 18 residues. The germline CDR1 and CDR2 sequences are MDHEN and SYDVKM.

This clonotype turned up a few times. CDR3 sequence (DNA): TGTGCCAGTAGTCCATGGGCGACAGGGTGGAACACCGGGGAGCTGTTTTTT. Amino acids: CASSPWATGWNTGELFF. V usage is TRBV19 and J usage is TRBJ2-2; 7 nucleotides agree with TRBD1. V gave up 5 bases and J gave up 1 base; unmatched junction bases: 10. Per germline, CDR1 LNHDA and CDR2 SQIVND (reference sequence). This CDR3 is built from 17 residues.

This rearrangement joins TRBV4-1 to TRBJ2-7; TRBD1 matches 9 bases. The CDR3 runs to 18 residues. V shed 2 bases, J shed 2 bases, and the junction held 13 bases outside the gene matches. Germline values: CDR1 MGHRA, CDR2 YSYEKL. CDR3 in DNA: TGCGCCAGCAGCCAAACCGGGACAGGGAAGGACCTTCCCTACGAGCAGTACTTC. It encodes CASSQTGTGKDLPYEQYF.

This clonotype was recorded only once. In DNA form, the CDR3 reads TGTGCCAGCAGCTTTAGGAACTACCTTGCGGGCGGAAACACCATATATTTT. Its translation is CASSFRNYLAGGNTIYF. J is TRBJ1-3 and V is TRBV7-9, with D hard to call. Germline CDR1 is SEHNR and CDR2 is FQNEAQ (reference sequence). The length of the CDR3 is 17 residues. V shed 3 bases and J shed 4 bases, with 19 bases lying between them. Full variable domain (missing parts from reference TRBV7-9 and TRBJ1-3): DTGVSQNPRHKITKRGQNVTFRCDPISEHNRLYWYRQTLGQGPEFLTYFQNEAQLEKSRLLSDRFSAERPKGSFSTLEIQRTEQGDSAMYLCASSFRNYLAGGNTIYFGEGSWLTVV.

This clonotype was recorded at least ten times. The chain is built from TRBV10-3 and TRBJ2-7, with TRBD1 matching over 9 bases. V trimming: 7 bases; J trimming: 9 bases; junction bases outside the gene matches: 7. Germline V gives CDR1 ENHRY, CDR2 SYGVKD. The CDR3 covers 12 residues. Here the CDR3 reads CAIKTGQGPQYF. The CDR3 coding sequence is TGTGCCATCAAGACGGGACAGGGACCGCAGTACTTC.

The chain is built from TRBV11-3 and TRBJ2-7; D possibly matches TRBD1 or TRBD2 (5 bases each). Trimming left V 0 bases short and J 6 bases short, with 12 bases between. The CDR3 runs 14 residues. Germline V lookup: CDR1 SGHNT, CDR2 YENEEA. The CDR3 nucleotides read TGTGCCAGCAGCTTAGATCGGGGTACAGGCGAGCAGTACTTC. Residues: CASSLDRGTGEQYF.

This sequence joins TRBV19 and TRBJ2-2; 7 bases are a match to TRBD1. The trim removed 4 bases at V and 2 bases at J, leaving 4 bases unmatched. This CDR3 spans 15 amino acids. Germline V lookup: CDR1 LNHDA, CDR2 SQIVND (reference sequence). The CDR3 DNA follows: TGTGCCAGTAGTACTCGGGACAGAAACACCGGGGAGCTGTTTTTT. As protein: CASSTRDRNTGELFF. The whole variable domain, remainder taken from reference TRBV19 and TRBJ2-2, is DGGITQSPKYLFRKEGQNVTLSCEQNLNHDAMYWYRQDPGQGLRLIYYSQIVNDFQKGDIAEGYSVSREKKESFPLTVTSAQKNPTAFYLCASSTRDRNTGELFFGEGSRLTVL.

This clonotype has just a few counts. The rearrangement joins TRBV7-3 to TRBJ2-3, with 12 bases fitting TRBD1. V dropped 2 bases and J dropped 5; count of bases not matched to a gene: 11. This CDR3 contains 18 residues. Germline CDR1 is SGHTA and CDR2 is FQGTGA. CDR3 in DNA: TGTGCCAGCAGCTTATTCGGGACAGGGGGCAGTGGGGGAGATACGCAGTATTTT. This gives the protein CASSLFGTGGSGGDTQYF.

This clonotype has ten or more counts. V gene TRBV7-2 combines with J gene TRBJ2-3, with 9 positions matching TRBD2. Germline trimming cut 3 bases from V and 6 bases from J; bases unmatched to any gene: 7. CDR1 and CDR2 from the germline V gene are SGHTA and FQGNSA. The CDR3 has 15 residues. CDR3 loop: CASSFRERGADTQYF. Here the CDR3 DNA reads TGTGCCAGCAGCTTTAGGGAGCGGGGGGCCGATACGCAGTATTTT.

V usage is TRBV7-9 and J usage is TRBJ1-2, with D possibly TRBD1 on 5 matching bases. CDR1 and CDR2 from the germline V gene are SEHNR and FQNEAQ (reference sequence). The CDR3 totals 15 residues. V shed 2 bases and J shed 1 base, with 11 bases lying between them. The CDR3 DNA follows: TGTGCCAGCAGCTTAAGTGGGGGGGATAACTATGGCTACACCTTC. It translates to CASSLSGGDNYGYTF.

This clonotype was seen a handful of times. The chain has TRBV6-5 and TRBJ2-6; D remains ambiguous. There are 17 residues in the CDR3. Trimming left V 0 bases short and J 2 bases short, with 11 bases between. Per germline, CDR1 MNHEY and CDR2 SVGAGI. CDR3 region: CASSYSSRAPGANVLTF. In DNA, the CDR3 is TGTGCCAGCAGTTACTCTTCCCGGGCTCCTGGGGCCAACGTCCTGACTTTC.

For this clonotype: Given a much more abundant clone one base away, this may be a read error. This rearrangement joins TRBV6-1 to TRBJ2-2; D may be TRBD1 or TRBD2 (6 bases each). Germline CDR1 is MNHNS and CDR2 is SASEGT. This CDR3 comprises 15 residues. V was clipped by 5 bases and J by 6 bases, with 16 bases between them. CDR3 coding DNA: TGTGCCAGCAGTCCGGGACTGGGGGCTGCCGGGGAGCTGTTTTTT. Translation gives CASSPGLGAAGELFF.

The genes are TRBV18 and TRBJ2-7, with no clear D. CDR3 length: 13 amino acids. The germline V gene encodes CDR1 KGHSH and CDR2 LQKENI. The V and J ends lost 2 bases and 0 bases respectively, with 5 bases between them. The CDR3, as DNA: TGTGCCAGCTCACCAGCAGCCTCCTACGAGCAGTACTTC. Encoded protein: CASSPAASYEQYF. The whole variable domain, filled in from reference TRBV18 and TRBJ2-7, reads NAGVMQNPRHLVRRRGQEARLRCSPMKGHSHVYWYRQLPEEGLKFMVYLQKENIIDESGMPKERFSAEFPKEGPSILRIQQVVRGDSAAYFCASSPAASYEQYFGPGTRLTVT.

This clonotype came up many times. V gene TRBV5-4 combines with J gene TRBJ2-1; maybe TRBD1 (6 bases). Germline-derived CDR1 and CDR2 are SGHNT and YYREEE (reference sequence). The CDR3 is 14 residues long. The germline V and J ends were trimmed by 4 bases and 4 bases, with 12 bases remaining between them. CDR3 DNA: TGTGCCAGCAGCCCGATCGGACAGTACAATGAGCAGTTCTTC. Its translation is CASSPIGQYNEQFF.

The sample holds a few counts of this clonotype. The chain uses TRBV7-3 and TRBJ2-1; tentatively, D is TRBD1 or TRBD2 (5 bases each). V dropped 5 bases and J dropped 2 bases, with 7 bases sitting between them. Germline CDR1 reads SGHTA; CDR2 reads FQGTGA. This CDR3 is 13 amino acids long. The CDR3 loop reads CASSRDAYNEQFF. DNA of the CDR3: TGTGCCAGCAGCAGGGACGCCTACAATGAGCAGTTCTTC.

Only one count was recorded for this clonotype. CDR3: CASSQGTGWETQYF. The CDR3 DNA is TGTGCCAGCAGCCAAGGGACTGGTTGGGAGACCCAGTACTTC. The V gene is TRBV3-1, the J gene TRBJ2-5, with TRBD2 as a possible D gene (5 bases). The CDR3 spans 14 residues. Between the trimmed V and J ends, which lost 1 base and 5 bases, there was a span of 11 bases. Germline V gene lookup returns CDR1 LGHDT and CDR2 YNNKEL (reference sequence).

This chain links TRBV7-3 with TRBJ2-5; D may be TRBD1 or TRBD2 (5 bases each). The germline V and J ends were trimmed by 4 bases and 5 bases, with 14 bases remaining between them. Germline CDR1 and CDR2: SGHTA and FQGTGA. This CDR3 spans 14 amino acids. For the CDR3, the DNA is TGTGCCAGCAGCTCGCAGGGATGGGAGGAGACCCAGTACTTC. This encodes CASSSQGWEETQYF.

The rearrangement uses TRBV4-1 and TRBJ1-6; D is unclear. Germline lookup yields CDR1 MGHRA and CDR2 YSYEKL. Between the trimmed V and J ends, which lost 5 bases and 8 bases, there was a span of 16 bases. CDR3 length equals 15 residues. CDR3 DNA: TGCGCCAGCAGCTTAGACCTGGACGGGGATTCACCCCTCCACTTT. Encoded protein: CASSLDLDGDSPLHF.

The chain links TRBV27 to TRBJ2-1; 13 nucleotides agree with TRBD2. From germline, CDR1 is MNHEY and CDR2 SMNVEV (reference sequence). CDR3 size: 16 residues. Germline trimming cut 8 bases from V and 4 bases from J; bases unmatched to any gene: 8. The CDR3 region is CASGSLAGGPYNEQFF. CDR3 DNA: TGTGCCAGCGGATCACTAGCGGGGGGGCCATACAATGAGCAGTTCTTC.

J is TRBJ1-2 and V is TRBV5-5, with 8 bases fitting TRBD1. Germline V lookup: CDR1 SGHKS, CDR2 YYEKEE (reference sequence). Germline trimming cut 4 bases from V and 7 bases from J; bases unmatched to any gene: 0. CDR3 length: 11 amino acids. The CDR3 is CASSTGGGYTF. CDR3 coding DNA: TGTGCCAGCAGCACAGGGGGTGGCTACACCTTC.

This clonotype turned up a few times. The genes are TRBV7-8 and TRBJ2-3, with TRBD1 matching over 8 bases. The CDR3 is made up of 17 amino acids. J lost 0 bases, V lost 4 bases, and 9 bases had no gene match. Germline CDR1 SGHVS, CDR2 FQNEAQ. In DNA form, the CDR3 reads TGTGCCAGCAGCTCCTGGTCGGGGACAGGTAGCACAGATACGCAGTATTTT. It specifies CASSSWSGTGSTDTQYF.

This clonotype was counted only a few times. V gene TRBV5-4 combines with J gene TRBJ2-1, with TRBD2 matching over 8 bases. CDR1 is SGHNT and CDR2 is YYREEE in the germline V gene (reference sequence). Trimming took 0 bases from V and 4 from J; bases not matched to a gene: 3. The CDR3 loop spans 15 amino acids. Here the CDR3 DNA reads TGTGCCAGCAGCTTGGTGTCTAGCGGGTACAATGAGCAGTTCTTC. Translation gives CASSLVSSGYNEQFF.